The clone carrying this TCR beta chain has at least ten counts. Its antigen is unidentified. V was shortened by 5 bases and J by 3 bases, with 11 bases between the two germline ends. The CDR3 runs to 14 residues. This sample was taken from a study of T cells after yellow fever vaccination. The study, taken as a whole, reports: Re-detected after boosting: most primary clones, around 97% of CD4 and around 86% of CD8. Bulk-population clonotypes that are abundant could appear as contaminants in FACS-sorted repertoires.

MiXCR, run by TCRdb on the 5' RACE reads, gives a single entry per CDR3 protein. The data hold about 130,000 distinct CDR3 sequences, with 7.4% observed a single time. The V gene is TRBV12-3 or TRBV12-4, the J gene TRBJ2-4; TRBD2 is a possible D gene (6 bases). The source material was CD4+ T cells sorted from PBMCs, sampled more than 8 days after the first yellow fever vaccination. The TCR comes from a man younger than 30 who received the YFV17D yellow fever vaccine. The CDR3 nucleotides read TGTGCCAGCAGTCGCGGGGAGGTCAAAAACATTCAGTACTTC. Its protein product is CASSRGEVKNIQYF.